The 2 T cell receptor beta chains below all came from one sample that was sequenced in a study of OX40 agonist ivuxolimab in advanced cancers. Library preparation used the immunoSEQ multiplex PCR assay. TCRdb took over this immuneACCESS table, retaining in-frame rearrangements with V and J assigned. Such tables are incomplete; in checked studies, under half of the missing clones stem from an unresolved V gene, and the remainder is unexplained. The sample table lists tens of thousands of clones, approximately 90% of them with a count of one. Roughly 40% of the sample is in the top ten clones. This material consisted of CD4+ or CD8+ T cells sorted from blood, taken in a trial of the OX40 agonist ivuxolimab. The origin of the receptors is an adult with an advanced solid tumor such as melanoma, head and neck, liver or kidney cancer.

The gene calls are TRBV18 and TRBJ2-1; 12 bases line up with TRBD2. This CDR3 comprises 16 residues. The germline gives CDR1 KGHSH, CDR2 LQKENI. V trimming: 3 bases; J trimming: 8 bases; junction bases outside the gene matches: 8. CDR3 bases: TGTGCCAGCTCACCCCCTAGCGGGGGGGCCGAGGATGAGCAGTTCTTC. Translated, it gives CASSPPSGGAEDEQFF.

This chain joins TRBV9 and TRBJ1-4; no reliable D call. The V and J ends lost 0 bases and 0 bases respectively, with 6 bases between them. Germline V gene lookup returns CDR1 SGDLS and CDR2 YYNGEE. The CDR3 runs to 15 residues. The CDR3: CASSVGGATNEKLFF. The CDR3 nucleotides read TGTGCCAGCAGCGTAGGTGGGGCAACTAATGAAAAACTGTTTTTT.